Below, 32 T cell receptor beta chains from the same sample are listed, as sequenced in a study of T cells in Graves' hyperthyroidism and ophthalmopathy. Regions amplified from RNA transcripts were the TCR beta CDR3 regions. First-round RT-PCR of the TCR CDR3 relied on the HTBI primer set. TCRdb re-called the multiplex PCR reads with MiXCR, one entry per CDR3 protein. Of 550,000 to 800,000 distinct CDR3 sequences detected, about 15% appear once; the ten largest clones hold under 8.5%. Material: blood. The receptors here all came from a man aged 18 to 29 with Graves' hyperthyroidism.

Points on this clonotype: At one end, the junction sequence differs from germline, possibly due to a read error. The rearrangement joins TRBV12-3 or TRBV12-4 to TRBJ2-3; D is unresolved. This CDR3 has 13 residues. The CDR3: CVSSSPGTDTQYF. CDR3 DNA: TGTGTCAGCAGTTCCCCTGGCACAGATACGCAGTATTTT.

This clonotype was found a few times. The J gene is TRBJ2-5, the V gene TRBV6-1; D is perhaps TRBD1 or TRBD2 (5 bases each). This CDR3 is built from 10 residues. The germline V gene encodes CDR1 MNHNS and CDR2 SASEGT. Trimming shortened V by 7 bases and J by 9 bases, and 9 bases separated the two germline ends. The DNA of the CDR3 is TGTGCCAGCAAACTGGGGGCCCAGTACTTC. It encodes CASKLGAQYF.

The CDR3 sequence is CSARDRDLAGFNEQFF. DNA for the CDR3: TGCAGTGCTAGAGATCGCGACCTAGCGGGGTTCAATGAGCAGTTCTTC. V and J are TRBV20-1 and TRBJ2-1, with TRBD2 identical over 9 bases. CDR1 and CDR2 (germline): DFQATT, SNEGSKA (reference sequence). V dropped 0 bases and J dropped 6; count of bases not matched to a gene: 9. This CDR3 has 16 amino acids.

This clonotype was recorded many times. This chain joins TRBV6-1 and TRBJ2-7; weak D call: TRBD1 (5 bases). Germline lookup yields CDR1 MNHNS and CDR2 SASEGT. With 3 bases removed from V and 7 bases from J, the gap between germline ends came to 19 bases. CDR3 length: 15 residues. CDR3 sequence (DNA): TGTGCCAGCAGTGACAAGGCGCAGGGTCTAAGGGAGCAGTACTTC. Its translation is CASSDKAQGLREQYF.

This clonotype came up many times. The rearrangement links TRBV28 to TRBJ1-1, with D maybe TRBD1 (6 bases). The CDR3 runs to 13 residues. Germline V lookup: CDR1 MDHEN, CDR2 SYDVKM. V was pared by 3 bases and J by 5 bases, with 10 bases between. Here the CDR3 reads CASSFGGWTEAFF. The CDR3 nucleotides read TGTGCCAGCAGTTTTGGGGGCTGGACTGAAGCTTTCTTT. Full variable domain (rest looked up from reference TRBV28 and TRBJ1-1): DVKVTQSSRYLVKRTGEKVFLECVQDMDHENMFWYRQDPGLGLRLIYFSYDVKMKEKGDIPEGYSVSREKKERFSLILESASTNQTSMYLCASSFGGWTEAFFGQGTRLTVV.

Many counts were recorded for this clonotype. The chain combines TRBV28 with TRBJ2-7; possibly TRBD1 for D (6 bases). The length of the CDR3 is 13 residues. Germline lookup yields CDR1 MDHEN and CDR2 SYDVKM. Trimming took off 6 bases at V and 3 bases at J, with 12 bases between the two ends. CDR3 DNA: TGTGCCAGCAGGCCGACAGGAATCTACGAGCAGTACTTC. It translates to CASRPTGIYEQYF.

The chain joins TRBV4-1 to TRBJ2-2; D is undetermined. This CDR3 region has 16 residues. V dropped 1 base and J dropped 4 bases, with 13 bases sitting between them. Germline CDR1 reads MGHRA; CDR2 reads YSYEKL. CDR3 residues: CASSQGHRWGTGELFF. The CDR3 coding sequence is TGCGCCAGCAGCCAAGGGCACCGGTGGGGCACCGGGGAGCTGTTTTTT.

The J gene is TRBJ2-2, the V gene TRBV19; 10 bases map to TRBD2. The junction had 7 bases not matched to a gene; V was cut back by 5 bases and J by 7 bases. CDR1 is LNHDA, CDR2 SQIVND, per germline (reference sequence). The CDR3 extends over 15 amino acids. The CDR3 nucleotides read TGTGCCAGTAGTGAGGCTAGCGGGAGAGGCGGGGAGCTGTTTTTT. Its protein is CASSEASGRGGELFF.

The chain is built from TRBV6-5 and TRBJ2-4; 7 nucleotides line up with TRBD1. This CDR3 has 15 residues. The germline gives CDR1 MNHEY, CDR2 SVGAGI. The V segment lost 3 bases and the J segment 8 bases; nucleotides outside the gene matches: 10. CDR3 nucleotides: TGTGCCAGCAGTTATACGGGACAGAGCCCGGACATTCAGTACTTC. Its translation is CASSYTGQSPDIQYF.

This chain joins TRBV4-3 and TRBJ1-1; no definite D call. Germline V gene sequence: CDR1 LGHNA, CDR2 YSLEER. V lost 0 bases to trimming and J lost 5 bases, with 7 bases between them. The CDR3 contains 13 residues. This chain's CDR3 is CASSQDLRTEAFF. CDR3 coding DNA: TGCGCCAGCAGCCAAGACCTAAGGACTGAAGCTTTCTTT.

This clonotype has ten or more counts. The chain recombines TRBV28 with TRBJ1-6; possible D gene TRBD1, 5 bases. The CDR3 runs 15 residues. Trimming left V 6 bases short and J 8 bases short, with 17 bases between. CDR1 and CDR2 (germline): MDHEN, SYDVKM. The CDR3 sequence is CASSPGVGRDSPLHF. Here the CDR3 DNA reads TGTGCCAGCAGCCCGGGGGTGGGGCGTGATTCACCCCTCCACTTT.

The table lists this clonotype with a few counts. The chain is built from TRBV15 and TRBJ2-7, with D perhaps matching TRBD2 (5 bases). CDR1 and CDR2 from the germline V gene are LNHNV and YYDKDF (reference sequence). Trimming left V 5 bases short and J 1 base short, with 15 bases between. This CDR3 has 15 residues. The CDR3 spells CATSLGRGFSYEQYF. The CDR3 nucleotides are TGTGCCACCAGCTTAGGACGGGGTTTTTCCTACGAGCAGTACTTC. The full variable domain, its missing parts supplied by reference TRBV15 and TRBJ2-7, is DAMVIQNPRYQVTQFGKPVTLSCSQTLNHNVMYWYQQKSSQAPKLLFHYYDKDFNNEADTPDNFQSRRPNTSFCFLDIRSPGLGDTAMYLCATSLGRGFSYEQYFGPGTRLTVT.

The CDR3 is CSARVAGGPSNEQFF. Written as DNA, the CDR3 is TGCAGTGCTAGAGTGGCGGGAGGGCCGAGCAATGAGCAGTTCTTC. The chain carries TRBV20-1 and TRBJ2-1; 9 bases fit TRBD2. The CDR3 extends over 15 amino acids. Germline-derived CDR1 and CDR2 are DFQATT and SNEGSKA (reference sequence). Trimming removed 1 base from V and 6 bases from J; junction bases left unmatched: 7.

There are a few counts of this clonotype. The V and J genes are TRBV7-3 and TRBJ2-1; tentative D call: TRBD1 (6 bases). CDR3 length: 16 residues. CDR1 and CDR2 (germline): SGHTA, FQGTGA. Deletions cut 2 bases from V and 2 bases from J, with 13 bases between. The CDR3 here is CASSLLGQGPYNEQFF. The CDR3 bases are TGTGCCAGCAGCTTACTCGGGCAGGGGCCCTACAATGAGCAGTTCTTC.

This clonotype appeared many times. The V gene is TRBV20-1, the J gene TRBJ1-4; D gene uncertain. Germline values: CDR1 DFQATT, CDR2 SNEGSKA (reference sequence). The CDR3 extends over 13 amino acids. V was clipped by 0 bases and J by 8 bases, with 10 bases between them. The CDR3 here is CSARESGREKLFF. CDR3 nucleotides: TGCAGTGCTAGAGAATCTGGAAGAGAAAAACTGTTTTTT.

This clonotype has at least ten counts. This chain connects TRBV29-1 to TRBJ2-4; D may be TRBD1 or TRBD2 (5 bases each). Between the trimmed V and J ends, which lost 6 bases and 0 bases, there was a span of 9 bases. CDR3 size: 13 residues. In germline, CDR1 is SQVTM, CDR2 ANQGSEA. The CDR3 here is CSVDGGAKNIQYF. CDR3 sequence (DNA): TGCAGCGTCGATGGGGGAGCCAAAAACATTCAGTACTTC.

This clonotype was counted at least ten times. The chain is built from TRBV24-1 and TRBJ1-2; 7 nucleotides align to TRBD1. The V gene's germline CDR1 is KGHDR and CDR2 SFDVKD. This CDR3 is 16 amino acids long. Germline trimming cut 4 bases from V and 7 bases from J; bases unmatched to any gene: 14. CDR3 sequence reads: CATSEAQGIFSGGYTF. CDR3 nucleotides: TGTGCCACCAGTGAAGCACAGGGGATTTTTAGTGGTGGCTACACCTTC.

This clonotype was counted many times. The chain couples TRBV6-1 to TRBJ1-1; TRBD1 matches 7 bases. CDR3 length: 14 residues. With 6 bases clipped from V and 3 bases from J, the junction kept 7 bases outside the gene matches. Germline V gene sequence: CDR1 MNHNS, CDR2 SASEGT. For the CDR3, the DNA is TGTGCCAGCAGCCCCAATACAGGGGACACTGAAGCTTTCTTT. This encodes CASSPNTGDTEAFF.

This clonotype was recorded at least ten times. V gene TRBV27 combines with J gene TRBJ2-5; a possible D gene is TRBD2 (8 bases). The CDR3 spans 18 residues. V lost 6 bases and J 5 bases, leaving 28 bases between the germline ends. Germline CDR1 is MNHEY and CDR2 is SMNVEV (reference sequence). CDR3 sequence reads: CASSRRDRGGSGGETQYF. CDR3 sequence (DNA): TGTGCCAGCAGCCGACGGGACCGAGGGGGCTCGGGGGGGGAGACCCAGTACTTC.

This clonotype was recorded at least ten times. The rearrangement links TRBV7-3 to TRBJ2-3; 7 nucleotides align to TRBD2. Looked up from germline, CDR1 is SGHTA and CDR2 is FQGTGA. The CDR3 totals 15 residues. J lost 2 bases, V lost 2 bases, and 4 bases had no gene match. The CDR3 spells CASSLASGPTDTQYF. CDR3 DNA: TGTGCCAGCAGCTTAGCTAGCGGTCCCACAGATACGCAGTATTTT.

The CDR3 coding sequence is TGTGCCTGGAGTGGTGGACTAGCGGGAGTGGGGGAGCTGTTTTTT. Amino acid sequence: CAWSGGLAGVGELFF. The chain has TRBV30 and TRBJ2-2; 13 bases line up with TRBD2. The V and J ends lost 1 base and 8 bases, in that order; junction bases with no gene match: 4. The CDR3 is 15 residues long. The germline V gene has CDR1 GTSNPN and CDR2 SVGIG (reference sequence). Variable domain in full (rest from reference TRBV30 and TRBJ2-2): SQTIHQWPATLVQPVGSPLSLECTVEGTSNPNLYWYRQAAGRGLQLLFYSVGIGQISSEVPQNLSASRPQDRQFILSSKKLLLSDSGFYLCAWSGGLAGVGELFFGEGSRLTVL.

The rearrangement joins TRBV4-3 to TRBJ2-3; TRBD2 aligns across 9 bases. V dropped 1 base and J dropped 0; count of bases not matched to a gene: 5. The CDR3 is made up of 17 amino acids. The V gene's germline CDR1 is LGHNA and CDR2 YSLEER. The CDR3 here is CASSQGEREASTDTQYF. CDR3 bases: TGCGCCAGCAGCCAAGGGGAGCGGGAGGCTAGCACAGATACGCAGTATTTT.

This clonotype occurred a few times. V usage is TRBV20-1 and J usage is TRBJ2-1; TRBD2 aligns across 7 bases. V lost 6 bases and J lost 3; bases outside the gene matches: 8. The germline V gene encodes CDR1 DFQATT and CDR2 SNEGSKA (reference sequence). The CDR3 is 14 amino acids. This CDR3 reads CSALSSGLYNEQFF. The CDR3 coding sequence is TGCAGTGCGTTGTCTAGCGGACTCTACAATGAGCAGTTCTTC.

This clonotype was recorded many times. The chain joins TRBV28 to TRBJ1-1; D is perhaps TRBD1 (6 bases). The V and J ends lost 3 bases and 4 bases respectively, with 9 bases between them. Germline V gene sequence: CDR1 MDHEN, CDR2 SYDVKM. The CDR3 runs 13 residues. The CDR3 DNA follows: TGTGCCAGCAGTTTTGGGACACCCACTGAAGCTTTCTTT. As protein: CASSFGTPTEAFF.

This clonotype was observed a few times. V usage is TRBV7-9 and J usage is TRBJ1-4; the D is unclear. The germline V gene has CDR1 SEHNR and CDR2 FQNEAQ (reference sequence). The ends were cut back, 3 bases at V and 6 bases at J, with 5 bases in the middle. This CDR3 is built from 12 residues. DNA for the CDR3: TGTGCCAGCAGCTTCTCTCATGAAAAACTGTTTTTT. Encoded protein: CASSFSHEKLFF.

This clonotype was recorded at least ten times. V and J are TRBV24-1 and TRBJ2-7; D perhaps matches TRBD2 (6 bases). V lost 3 bases to trimming and J lost 2 bases, with 10 bases between them. This CDR3 has 14 amino acids. The germline V gene has CDR1 KGHDR and CDR2 SFDVKD. CDR3 residues: CATSDAGPTYEQYF. CDR3 DNA: TGTGCCACCAGTGATGCGGGGCCTACCTACGAGCAGTACTTC.

At least ten counts were recorded for this clonotype. J is TRBJ1-4 and V is TRBV2; 9 nucleotides match TRBD1. J lost 4 bases, V lost 6 bases, and 6 bases had no gene match. The germline CDR1 and CDR2 sequences are SNHLY and FYNNEI. The CDR3 length is 15 residues. This CDR3 is CASRYRGQGNEKLFF. The CDR3 DNA reads as TGTGCCAGCAGATACAGGGGGCAGGGTAATGAAAAACTGTTTTTT.

In this sample, this clonotype turned up many times. The chain employs TRBV28 and TRBJ1-5, with D hard to call. V was trimmed by 6 bases and J by 10 bases, leaving 13 bases between them. The germline gives CDR1 MDHEN, CDR2 SYDVKM. The CDR3 contains 12 residues. For the CDR3, the DNA is TGTGCCAGCAGCCCCCCTGCCATTCCCCAGCATTTT. Amino acids: CASSPPAIPQHF.

This clonotype was counted between two and nine times. The CDR3 protein is CASIRGRANTGELFF. Here the CDR3 DNA reads TGTGCCAGCATCCGGGGAAGAGCGAACACCGGGGAGCTGTTTTTT. The V call is TRBV28, the J call TRBJ2-2; TRBD2 is a possible D gene (5 bases). The germline gives CDR1 MDHEN, CDR2 SYDVKM. Trimming left V 7 bases short and J 0 bases short, with 12 bases between. The CDR3 has 15 residues.

There are many counts of this clonotype. The V call is TRBV27, the J call TRBJ1-1, with D unresolved. Looked up from germline, CDR1 is MNHEY and CDR2 is SMNVEV (reference sequence). The CDR3 runs 14 residues. Trimming left V 2 bases short and J 8 bases short, with 15 bases between. CDR3 nucleotides: TGTGCCAGCAGTTTAGAGCCAGACCTTACAGAAGCTTTCTTT. The encoded protein is CASSLEPDLTEAFF.

This clonotype was detected ten times or more. The chain links TRBV3-1 to TRBJ2-4; the match to TRBD2 covers 7 bases. V shed 1 base and J 0 bases; nucleotides not matched to a gene: 18. CDR3 length equals 21 residues. CDR1 and CDR2 from the germline V gene are LGHDT and YNNKEL (reference sequence). The DNA for the CDR3 is TGTGCCAGCAGCCAAGGACCCCTAGGCGCGGGAGACCGGGTAGCCAAAAACATTCAGTACTTC. Its translation is CASSQGPLGAGDRVAKNIQYF.

The J gene is TRBJ2-5, the V gene TRBV4-1; D gene unclear. CDR1 and CDR2 from the germline V gene are MGHRA and YSYEKL. V was cut by 1 base and J by 4 bases, with 10 bases left in between. The CDR3 has 14 amino acids. The CDR3 loop reads CASSQVAFRETQYF. The CDR3 DNA is TGCGCCAGCAGCCAAGTTGCTTTTAGAGAGACCCAGTACTTC.